The 3 T cell receptor beta chains below all came from one sample that was sequenced in a study of CD8+ T cells in alopecia areata. The authors extracted RNA and reverse transcribed it into cDNA as the sequencing template. Using immunoSEQ multiplex PCR, the repertoire was profiled, and TCRdb retains in-frame clones only, with some absent. The sample has 110,000 to 150,000 clones, 45% to 60% seen once. Treatment: oral pan-JAK inhibitor, 5-10 mg twice daily. The sample was CD8+ T cells sorted from blood, taken at week 4, from a patient treated with tofacitinib. The receptor set was obtained from a human donor with alopecia areata.

The chain carries TRBV5-1 and TRBJ2-2; D ambiguous. The CDR3 extends over 15 amino acids. The V and J ends lost 4 bases and 0 bases respectively, with 10 bases between them. In germline, CDR1 is SGHRS, CDR2 YFSETQ. CDR3 coding DNA: TGCGCCAGCAGCGAAGACGGACCGAACACCGGGGAGCTGTTTTTT. As protein: CASSEDGPNTGELFF.

The gene calls are TRBV9 and TRBJ2-7, with 7 bases lining up with TRBD1. V dropped 7 bases and J dropped 0; count of bases not matched to a gene: 10. This CDR3 spans 15 amino acids. Germline values: CDR1 SGDLS, CDR2 YYNGEE. CDR3 loop: CASSNRGAGSYEQYF. In nucleotides, the CDR3 is TGTGCCAGCTCAAACAGGGGTGCGGGCTCCTACGAGCAGTACTTC.

The J gene is TRBJ2-5, the V gene TRBV5-1, with a possible D match to TRBD2 (5 bases). This CDR3 contains 13 residues. Germline CDR1 and CDR2: SGHRS and YFSETQ. The V end lost 7 bases, the J end lost 13 bases, and 23 bases lay between the germline ends. CDR3 in amino acids: CASAQRPGSLLYF. The CDR3 DNA reads TGCGCCAGCGCCCAACGACCGGGGAGTCTGCTGTACTTC.